The 16 T cell receptor beta chains in this list originate from one sample, sequenced in a study of CD4 T cells in relation to SARS-CoV-2 and coronaviruses (dated by TCRdb to 2020 to 2023). CD4+ T cells from unexposed donors were collected before the COVID-19 pandemic (2011-2018). Following 10 days of culture, the EasySep CD4+ T cell isolation kit was used to isolate CD4+ T cells. Library preparation used the immunoSEQ multiplex PCR assay. TCRdb re-hosts the immuneACCESS table, in-frame sequences only. Its copies lack some clones; in the studies checked, an unresolved V gene accounts for under half of them, and the cause for the rest is not known. Within this sample are approximately 18,000 clones, with more than 75% of them counted one time only. About 31% of the sample comes from the top ten. Their specific antigens are unknown. Sequencing was performed on CD4+ T cells from PBMCs, cultured in vitro. Every receptor here comes from a human donor in good health.

The chain joins TRBV7-2 to TRBJ1-5; D gene ambiguous. The length of the CDR3 is 14 residues. Looked up from germline, CDR1 is SGHTA and CDR2 is FQGNSA. V lost 5 bases to trimming and J lost 3 bases, with 11 bases between them. CDR3 nucleotide sequence: TGTGCCAGCAGCCGCGGCCTGACCAATCAGCCCCAGCATTTT. Protein product: CASSRGLTNQPQHF.

This clone was counted a few times. The chain combines TRBV5-1 with TRBJ1-6; D possibly corresponds to TRBD1 (6 bases). Germline assignment: CDR1 SGHRS and CDR2 YFSETQ. This CDR3 region has 15 residues. V dropped 2 bases and J dropped 9 bases, with 15 bases sitting between them. The CDR3, as DNA: TGCGCCAGCAGCTTAGGACAGCCTATGACTTCACCCCTCCACTTT. Encoded protein: CASSLGQPMTSPLHF.

J is TRBJ2-6 and V is TRBV27, with D possibly being TRBD2 (6 bases). The CDR3 sequence is 15 residues long. CDR1 is MNHEY, CDR2 SMNVEV, per germline (reference sequence). Trimming took 4 bases from V and 3 from J, leaving 10 bases between them. CDR3 sequence: CASSSWGVGANVLTF. CDR3 DNA sequence: TGTGCCAGCAGTTCTTGGGGGGTTGGGGCCAACGTCCTGACTTTC.

The chain is built from TRBV4-2 and TRBJ2-5; no clear D gene. Trimming pared 0 bases from V and 5 bases from J, leaving 10 bases between. From germline, CDR1 is LGHNA and CDR2 YNFKEQ. This CDR3 is built from 14 residues. CDR3 loop: CASSQDWTQETQYF. DNA for the CDR3: TGTGCCAGCAGCCAAGACTGGACCCAGGAGACCCAGTACTTC.

The genes are TRBV20-1 and TRBJ2-3; D is undetermined. The germline V gene encodes CDR1 DFQATT and CDR2 SNEGSKA (reference sequence). With 3 bases removed from V and 11 bases from J, the gap between germline ends came to 12 bases. The CDR3 is 11 amino acids. The CDR3 here is CSASFSWEQYF. The DNA for the CDR3 is TGCAGTGCTAGCTTTAGTTGGGAGCAGTATTTT.

V gene TRBV9 combines with J gene TRBJ2-2; 10 bases match TRBD1. Germline loops: CDR1 SGDLS, CDR2 YYNGEE. Germline trimming cut 6 bases from V and 3 bases from J; bases unmatched to any gene: 5. The CDR3 has 15 amino acids. CDR3 protein: CASTGGTGDTGELFF. CDR3 in DNA: TGTGCCAGCACGGGGGGGACAGGGGACACCGGGGAGCTGTTTTTT.

The chain employs TRBV4-1 and TRBJ2-1; 9 nucleotides match TRBD1. Germline CDR1 reads MGHRA; CDR2 reads YSYEKL. After removal of 4 bases from V and 6 bases from J, the junction contained 4 bases not matched to a gene. The length of the CDR3 is 14 residues. The CDR3 sequence is CASSPWGQGNEQFF. The CDR3 DNA reads as TGCGCCAGCAGCCCGTGGGGACAGGGCAATGAGCAGTTCTTC.

The chain couples TRBV12-3 or TRBV12-4 to TRBJ2-5, with TRBD2 matching 7 bases. V dropped 5 bases and J dropped 1; count of bases not matched to a gene: 1. CDR3 size: 13 residues. CDR3 sequence: CASSGGGQETQYF. Here the CDR3 DNA reads TGTGCCAGCAGTGGGGGGGGCCAAGAGACCCAGTACTTC.

This chain joins TRBV7-2 and TRBJ2-7; 8 bases match TRBD1. The germline gives CDR1 SGHTA, CDR2 FQGNSA. Trimming cost V 7 bases and J 0 bases; bases outside gene matches: 5. CDR3 length equals 14 residues. This CDR3 reads CASTRTGSSYEQYF. As DNA, the CDR3 is TGTGCCAGCACCCGGACAGGGAGCTCCTACGAGCAGTACTTC.

The rearrangement joins TRBV7-9 to TRBJ1-2; D not resolved. The CDR3 is 13 amino acids. The germline V gene has CDR1 SEHNR and CDR2 FQNEAQ (reference sequence). V was shortened by 0 bases and J by 4 bases, with 6 bases between the two germline ends. CDR3 in amino acids: CASSLAMIYGYTF. DNA for the CDR3: TGTGCCAGCAGCTTAGCAATGATCTATGGCTACACCTTC.

V is TRBV7-2 and J is TRBJ2-7; D is uncertain. Germline V gene data show CDR1 as SGHTA and CDR2 as FQGNSA. The CDR3 extends over 11 amino acids. Trimming left V 6 bases short and J 4 bases short, with 7 bases between. The CDR3 region has the DNA TGTGCCAGCAGGCGCGAGTACGAGCAGTACTTC. Translated, it gives CASRREYEQYF.

The gene calls are TRBV5-5 and TRBJ1-3; no clear D. Trimming stripped 1 base from V and 2 bases from J, with 7 bases between. Germline V gene sequence: CDR1 SGHKS, CDR2 YYEKEE (reference sequence). The CDR3 spans 14 residues. DNA of the CDR3: TGTGCCAGCAGCTTGCCCGGGACTGGAAACACCATATATTTT. Amino acid sequence: CASSLPGTGNTIYF.

V usage is TRBV12-3 or TRBV12-4 and J usage is TRBJ1-5; D remains unclear. Trimming removed 3 bases at V and 0 bases at J, with 3 bases between. CDR3 length: 13 amino acids. CDR3 sequence: CASSFTSNQPQHF. The CDR3 DNA sequence: TGTGCCAGCAGTTTCACTAGCAATCAGCCCCAGCATTTT.

The chain has TRBV4-3 and TRBJ2-5, with 7 nucleotides matching TRBD2. The germline V gene has CDR1 LGHNA and CDR2 YSLEER. The V segment lost 0 bases and the J segment 1 base; nucleotides outside the gene matches: 2. The CDR3 spans 15 residues. CDR3 residues: CASSQEGGFQETQYF. CDR3 coding DNA: TGCGCCAGCAGCCAAGAGGGAGGGTTCCAAGAGACCCAGTACTTC.

The DNA for the CDR3 is TGTGCCAGCAGTGCCACTAGCATCCAAGAGACCCAGTACTTC. This codes for CASSATSIQETQYF. This chain uses TRBV9 with TRBJ2-5, with D possibly matching TRBD2 (6 bases). Germline CDR1 reads SGDLS; CDR2 reads YYNGEE. CDR3 length equals 14 residues. Trimming removed 5 bases from V and 1 base from J, with 12 bases in between.

J is TRBJ2-4 and V is TRBV28, with 8 bases aligning to TRBD1. Germline CDR1 reads MDHEN; CDR2 reads SYDVKM. The junction had 5 bases not matched to a gene; V was cut back by 6 bases and J by 7 bases. CDR3 size: 13 residues. DNA for the CDR3: TGTGCCAGCAGCTCCCGACAGGGGAACATTCAGTACTTC. Translation: CASSSRQGNIQYF. The full variable domain, rest sourced from reference TRBV28 and TRBJ2-4, is DVKVTQSSRYLVKRTGEKVFLECVQDMDHENMFWYRQDPGLGLRLIYFSYDVKMKEKGDIPEGYSVSREKKERFSLILESASTNQTSMYLCASSSRQGNIQYFGAGTRLSVL.